This record concerns one TCR beta chain sequence. The repertoire was sequenced with immunoSEQ multiplex PCR; TCRdb's copy has only in-frame clones and lacks some. This table has 70,000 to 95,000 clones, 94% appearing once. This sample is drawn from a study of OX40 agonist ivuxolimab in advanced cancers. The sequence was collected from an adult with an advanced solid tumor such as melanoma, head and neck, liver or kidney cancer. Sequencing was performed on CD4+ or CD8+ T cells sorted from blood, taken in a trial of the OX40 agonist ivuxolimab.

Here the CDR3 DNA reads TGCGCCAGCAGTGACCCCTTAGTCTCCTACGAGCAGTACTTC. Amino acid sequence: CASSDPLVSYEQYF. J is TRBJ2-7 and V is TRBV10-1; D uncertain. Germline loops: CDR1 WNHNN, CDR2 SYGVQD (reference sequence). The CDR3 totals 14 residues. Between the trimmed V and J ends, which lost 3 bases and 0 bases, there was a span of 9 bases.